Listed here are 8 T cell receptor beta chains from one sample, sequenced in a study of blood T cells in healthy people across ages. A second PCR, run for about 7 to 11 cycles, used a sample-barcoded 5' primer plus a J-beta primer mix. Each CDR3 protein gets one entry after TCRdb re-called the 5' RACE reads with MiXCR. The table lists 1.5 million to 2 million distinct CDR3 sequences, about 35% of them singletons. The sample was blood. The receptor source for this set is a woman aged 25 to 39 in good health.

This clonotype appeared a single time. The chain combines TRBV15 with TRBJ2-3; 12 nucleotides align to TRBD2. This CDR3 spans 19 amino acids. The trim removed 0 bases at V and 2 bases at J, leaving 9 bases unmatched. Germline-derived CDR1 and CDR2 are LNHNV and YYDKDF (reference sequence). CDR3 sequence reads: CATSRDLGLAGGDTDTQYF. CDR3 bases: TGTGCCACCAGCAGAGATCTGGGGCTAGCGGGAGGGGACACAGATACGCAGTATTTT.

This clonotype was recorded a few times. The chain employs TRBV24-1 and TRBJ2-3; 10 positions match TRBD2. The CDR3 is 14 amino acids. The V gene end was trimmed by 7 bases and the J gene end by 2 bases; junction bases not matched to a gene: 2. CDR1 KGHDR and CDR2 SFDVKD come from the germline V gene. The CDR3 DNA reads TGTGCCACCAGCACTAGCGGGGCCACAGATACGCAGTATTTT. Its translation is CATSTSGATDTQYF.

The rearrangement joins TRBV4-2 to TRBJ2-3; 10 nucleotides agree with TRBD2. Germline-derived CDR1 and CDR2 are LGHNA and YNFKEQ. The CDR3 is 16 amino acids. Germline trimming cut 4 bases from V and 5 bases from J; bases unmatched to any gene: 9. The CDR3 protein is CASSLRTSGGRDTQYF. DNA for the CDR3: TGTGCCAGCAGCCTACGGACTAGCGGAGGTAGAGATACGCAGTATTTT.

The sample holds a few counts of this clonotype. The CDR3 loop reads CASSQLSAPAGTDTQYF. CDR3 sequence (DNA): TGTGCCAGCAGCCAATTGTCTGCCCCAGCGGGAACAGATACGCAGTATTTT. V and J are TRBV4-2 and TRBJ2-3; 7 bases are shared with TRBD2. Trimming cost V 2 bases and J 3 bases; bases outside gene matches: 11. Germline V gene sequence: CDR1 LGHNA, CDR2 YNFKEQ. The CDR3 is 17 residues long.

CDR3: CSAGIGLDTEAFF. In nucleotides, the CDR3 is TGCAGTGCTGGCATAGGGCTGGACACTGAAGCTTTCTTT. The chain uses TRBV20-1 and TRBJ1-1; no clear D. The V end was cut by 5 bases, the J end by 3 bases, with 13 bases between. There are 13 residues in the CDR3. CDR1 is DFQATT and CDR2 is SNEGSKA in the germline V gene (reference sequence).

A few counts support this clonotype. V is TRBV28 and J is TRBJ2-1; 8 bases align to TRBD2. The CDR3 sequence is 14 residues long. Trimming cost V 2 bases and J 9 bases; bases outside gene matches: 6. Germline V gives CDR1 MDHEN, CDR2 SYDVKM. CDR3 coding DNA: TGTGCCAGCAGTTTAGGCGGGAGGTCGGGTGAGCAGTTCTTC. Its protein product is CASSLGGRSGEQFF.

This sequence joins TRBV6-2 or TRBV6-3 and TRBJ1-2; no reliable D call. The CDR3 length is 15 residues. The germline V gene has CDR1 MNHEY and CDR2 SVGEGT. V shed 2 bases and J shed 2 bases, with 12 bases lying between them. The CDR3 loop reads CASSYKSGPNYGYTF. The CDR3 DNA follows: TGTGCCAGCAGTTACAAATCCGGGCCCAACTATGGCTACACCTTC.

The CDR3 DNA is TGTGCCAGCAGTGGACGCAGGGGGCGAAACAATGAGCAGTTCTTC. The encoded protein is CASSGRRGRNNEQFF. The gene calls are TRBV25-1 and TRBJ2-1; TRBD1 matches at 8 bases. With V trimmed by 4 bases and J by 5 bases, 7 bases remained unmatched. The CDR3 covers 15 residues. Per the germline V gene, CDR1 is MGHDK and CDR2 is SYGVNS. Filled out from reference TRBV25-1 and TRBJ2-1, the complete variable domain reads EADIYQTPRYLVIGTGKKITLECSQTMGHDKMYWYQQDPGMELHLIHYSYGVNSTEKGDLSSESTVSRIRTEHFPLTLESARPSHTSQYLCASSGRRGRNNEQFFGPGTRLTVL.